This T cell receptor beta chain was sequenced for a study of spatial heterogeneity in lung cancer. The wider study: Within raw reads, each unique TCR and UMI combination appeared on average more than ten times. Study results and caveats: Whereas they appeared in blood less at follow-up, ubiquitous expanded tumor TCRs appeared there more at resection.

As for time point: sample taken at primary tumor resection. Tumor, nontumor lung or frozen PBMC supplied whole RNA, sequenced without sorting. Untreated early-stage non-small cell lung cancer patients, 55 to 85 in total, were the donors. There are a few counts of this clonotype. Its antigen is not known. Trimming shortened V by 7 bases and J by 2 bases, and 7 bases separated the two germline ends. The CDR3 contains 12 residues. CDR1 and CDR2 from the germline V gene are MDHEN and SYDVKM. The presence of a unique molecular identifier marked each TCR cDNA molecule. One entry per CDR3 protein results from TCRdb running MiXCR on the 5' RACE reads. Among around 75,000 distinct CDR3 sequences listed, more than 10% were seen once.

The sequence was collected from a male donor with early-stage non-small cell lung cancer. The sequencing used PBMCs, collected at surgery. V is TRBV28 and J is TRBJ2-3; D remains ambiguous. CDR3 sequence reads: CASMAITDTQYF. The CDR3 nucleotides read TGTGCCAGCATGGCTATCACAGATACGCAGTATTTT.